This TCR beta chain was identified in a study of blood T cell repertoires in COVID-19. Study information: Researchers got acute and convalescent COVID-19 samples from the United States, Italy and Spain. T cells, B-cell-depleted T cells, or PBMCs provided the cDNA or gDNA that served as material.

How the authors handled the data: Amplification of reference gene primers was used by the study to estimate nucleated cell counts. Sequencing used immunoSEQ multiplex PCR; TCRdb keeps in-frame clones, though not all of them. V and J calls and clone size are copied from that table; D and trimming were computed from the DNA. The data show some 20,000 clones, 86% seen once. The V and J ends lost 4 bases and 7 bases respectively, with 17 bases between them. Looked up from germline, CDR1 is SGHRS and CDR2 is YFSETQ. The CDR3 has 14 residues. The receptor was isolated from a human donor in a cohort sampled during active COVID-19. Sequencing was done on a sample of peripheral blood. The chain has TRBV5-1 and TRBJ1-1; D ambiguous. This chain's CDR3 is CASSPLVPDYEAFF. CDR3 DNA sequence: TGCGCCAGCAGCCCCCTAGTCCCGGACTATGAAGCTTTCTTT.